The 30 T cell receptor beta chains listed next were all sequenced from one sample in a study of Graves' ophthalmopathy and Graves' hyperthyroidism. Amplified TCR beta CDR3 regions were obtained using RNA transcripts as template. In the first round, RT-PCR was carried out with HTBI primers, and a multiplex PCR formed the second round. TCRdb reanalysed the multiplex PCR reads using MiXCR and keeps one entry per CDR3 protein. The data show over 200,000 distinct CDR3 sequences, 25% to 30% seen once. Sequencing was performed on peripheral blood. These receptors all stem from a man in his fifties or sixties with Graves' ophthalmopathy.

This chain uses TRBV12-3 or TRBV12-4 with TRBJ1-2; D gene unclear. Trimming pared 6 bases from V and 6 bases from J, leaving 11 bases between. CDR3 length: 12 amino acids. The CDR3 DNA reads TGTGCCAGCAGGCTCCTAGCGAATGGCTACACCTTC. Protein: CASRLLANGYTF.

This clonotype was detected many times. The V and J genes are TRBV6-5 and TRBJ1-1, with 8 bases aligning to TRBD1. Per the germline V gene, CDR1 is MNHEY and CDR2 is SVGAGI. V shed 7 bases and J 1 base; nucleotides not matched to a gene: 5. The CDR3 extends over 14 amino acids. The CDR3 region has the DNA TGTGCCAGCAAGTACGGGACAGGGAACACTGAAGCTTTCTTT. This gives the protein CASKYGTGNTEAFF.

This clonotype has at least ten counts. CDR3 bases: TGTGCCAGCCAACAGAGATCCATGAACACTGAAGCTTTCTTT. Translating it yields CASQQRSMNTEAFF. The genes are TRBV6-5 and TRBJ1-1; D is unresolved. The V end lost 8 bases, the J end lost 0 bases, and 13 bases lay between the germline ends. CDR1 is MNHEY, CDR2 SVGAGI, per germline. This CDR3 region has 14 residues.

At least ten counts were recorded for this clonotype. CDR3 DNA: TGTGCCAGCAGTCCGGAGCAGGGGCATAATTCACCCCTCCACTTT. It translates to CASSPEQGHNSPLHF. The rearrangement joins TRBV5-4 to TRBJ1-6, with D possibly being TRBD1 (6 bases). The CDR3 loop spans 15 amino acids. V was pared by 5 bases and J by 5 bases, with 14 bases between. The germline V gene encodes CDR1 SGHNT and CDR2 YYREEE (reference sequence).

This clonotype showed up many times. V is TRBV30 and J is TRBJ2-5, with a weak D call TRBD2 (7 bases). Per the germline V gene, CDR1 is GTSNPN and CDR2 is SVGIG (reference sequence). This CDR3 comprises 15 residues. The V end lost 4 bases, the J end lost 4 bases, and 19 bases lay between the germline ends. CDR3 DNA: TGTGCCTGGACCGCCGGGGGGCGGCTTGGAGAGACCCAGTACTTC. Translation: CAWTAGGRLGETQYF.

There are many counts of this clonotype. CDR3 sequence: CAIKGTGFSEQYF. CDR3 nucleotide sequence: TGTGCCATCAAAGGGACAGGGTTTAGCGAGCAGTACTTC. This chain connects TRBV27 to TRBJ2-7; the match to TRBD1 covers 9 bases. The V segment lost 10 bases and the J segment 6 bases; nucleotides outside the gene matches: 10. The V gene's germline CDR1 is MNHEY and CDR2 SMNVEV (reference sequence). The CDR3 extends over 13 amino acids.

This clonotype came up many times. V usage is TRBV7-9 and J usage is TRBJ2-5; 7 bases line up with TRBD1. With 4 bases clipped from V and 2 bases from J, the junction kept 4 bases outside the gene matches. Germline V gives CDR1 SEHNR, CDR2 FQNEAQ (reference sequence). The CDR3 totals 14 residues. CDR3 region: CASSSRTGQETQYF. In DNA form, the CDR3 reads TGTGCCAGCAGCTCCAGGACAGGACAAGAGACCCAGTACTTC. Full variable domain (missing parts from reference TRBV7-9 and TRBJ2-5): DTGVSQNPRHKITKRGQNVTFRCDPISEHNRLYWYRQTLGQGPEFLTYFQNEAQLEKSRLLSDRFSAERPKGSFSTLEIQRTEQGDSAMYLCASSSRTGQETQYFGPGTRLLVL.

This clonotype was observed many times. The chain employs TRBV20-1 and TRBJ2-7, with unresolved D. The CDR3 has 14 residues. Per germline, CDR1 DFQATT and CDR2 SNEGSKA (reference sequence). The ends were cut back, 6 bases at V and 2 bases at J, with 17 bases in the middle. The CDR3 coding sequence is TGCAGTGCCCCTTTCTGGGAAAGGGCCTACGAGCAGTACTTC. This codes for CSAPFWERAYEQYF.

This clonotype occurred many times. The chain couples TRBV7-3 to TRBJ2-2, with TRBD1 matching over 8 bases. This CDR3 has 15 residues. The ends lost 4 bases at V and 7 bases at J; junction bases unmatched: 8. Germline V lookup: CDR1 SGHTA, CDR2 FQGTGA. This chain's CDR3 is CASSSKGQADGELFF. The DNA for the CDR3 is TGTGCCAGCAGCTCGAAGGGACAGGCCGACGGGGAGCTGTTTTTT.

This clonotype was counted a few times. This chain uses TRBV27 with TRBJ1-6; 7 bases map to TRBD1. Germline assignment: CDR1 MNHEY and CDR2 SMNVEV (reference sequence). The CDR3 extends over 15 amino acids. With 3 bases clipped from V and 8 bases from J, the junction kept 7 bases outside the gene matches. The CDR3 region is CASSFLDRDDSPLHF. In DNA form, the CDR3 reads TGTGCCAGCAGTTTCTTAGACAGGGATGATTCACCCCTCCACTTT.

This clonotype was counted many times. CDR3 in amino acids: CASSSNREGETQYF. CDR3 DNA: TGCGCCAGCAGCTCCAACAGGGAGGGGGAGACCCAGTACTTC. The chain has TRBV5-1 and TRBJ2-5; a possible D gene is TRBD2 (7 bases). CDR3 size: 14 residues. CDR1 SGHRS and CDR2 YFSETQ come from the germline V gene. The ends were cut back, 3 bases at V and 5 bases at J, with 14 bases in the middle.

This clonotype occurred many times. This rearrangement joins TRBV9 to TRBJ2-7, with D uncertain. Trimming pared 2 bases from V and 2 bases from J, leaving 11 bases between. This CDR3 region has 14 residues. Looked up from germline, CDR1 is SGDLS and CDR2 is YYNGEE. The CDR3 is CASSVNVEPYEQYF. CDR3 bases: TGTGCCAGCAGCGTGAACGTCGAACCCTACGAGCAGTACTTC.

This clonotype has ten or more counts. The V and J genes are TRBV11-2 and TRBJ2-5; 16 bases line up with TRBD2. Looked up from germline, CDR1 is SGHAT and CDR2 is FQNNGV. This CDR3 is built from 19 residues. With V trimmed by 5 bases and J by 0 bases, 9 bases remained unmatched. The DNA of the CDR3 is TGTGCCAGCAGCGTCGGTCCGGGACTAGCGGGAGGGAACCAAGAGACCCAGTACTTC. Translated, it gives CASSVGPGLAGGNQETQYF.

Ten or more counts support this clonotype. CDR3 sequence: CASSINGGIAGELFF. DNA for the CDR3: TGTGCCAGTAGTATTAACGGGGGAATTGCCGGGGAGCTGTTTTTT. The chain links TRBV19 to TRBJ2-2, with D possibly matching TRBD2 (6 bases). V was cut by 3 bases and J by 6 bases, with 14 bases left in between. This CDR3 has 15 residues. The germline gives CDR1 LNHDA, CDR2 SQIVND (reference sequence).

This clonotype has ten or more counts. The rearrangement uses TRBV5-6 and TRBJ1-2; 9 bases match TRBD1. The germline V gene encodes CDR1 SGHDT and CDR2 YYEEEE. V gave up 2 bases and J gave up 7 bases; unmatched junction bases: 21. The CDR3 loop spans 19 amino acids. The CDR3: CASSLGTSGQGTSERGYTF. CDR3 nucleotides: TGTGCCAGCAGCTTAGGGACTTCGGGACAGGGAACCAGTGAGCGTGGCTACACCTTC.

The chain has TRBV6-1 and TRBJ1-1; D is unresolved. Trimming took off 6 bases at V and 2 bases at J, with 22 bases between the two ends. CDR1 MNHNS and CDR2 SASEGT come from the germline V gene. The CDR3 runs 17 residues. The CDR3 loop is CASRGGHGEVKNTEAFF. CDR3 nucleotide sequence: TGTGCCAGCAGGGGCGGGCACGGCGAAGTTAAAAACACTGAAGCTTTCTTT.

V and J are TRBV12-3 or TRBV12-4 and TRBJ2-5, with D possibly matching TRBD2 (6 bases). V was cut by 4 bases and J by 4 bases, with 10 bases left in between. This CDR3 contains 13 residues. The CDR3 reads CASSSVGGETQYF. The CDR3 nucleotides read TGTGCCAGCAGTTCGGTGGGAGGAGAGACCCAGTACTTC.

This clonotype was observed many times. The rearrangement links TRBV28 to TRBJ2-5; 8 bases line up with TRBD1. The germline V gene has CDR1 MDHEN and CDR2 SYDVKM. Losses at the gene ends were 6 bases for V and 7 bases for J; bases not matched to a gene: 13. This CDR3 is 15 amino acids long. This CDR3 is CASSLDRANRGTQYF. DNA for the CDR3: TGTGCCAGCAGCTTGGACAGGGCAAACAGGGGGACCCAGTACTTC.

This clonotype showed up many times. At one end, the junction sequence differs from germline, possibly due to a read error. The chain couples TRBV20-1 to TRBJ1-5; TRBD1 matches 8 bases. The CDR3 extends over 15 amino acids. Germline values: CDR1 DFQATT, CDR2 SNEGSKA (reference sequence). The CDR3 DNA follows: TGCAATGCTTCAAAGGCGACAGGGGGCAATCAGCCCCAGCATTTT. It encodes CNASKATGGNQPQHF.

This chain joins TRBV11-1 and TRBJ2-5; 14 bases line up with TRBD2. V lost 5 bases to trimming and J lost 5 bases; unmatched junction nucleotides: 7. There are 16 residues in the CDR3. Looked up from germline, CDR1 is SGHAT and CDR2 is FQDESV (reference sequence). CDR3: CASSRLAGGPLETQYF. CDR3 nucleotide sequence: TGTGCCAGCAGCCGACTAGCGGGAGGGCCCTTGGAGACCCAGTACTTC.

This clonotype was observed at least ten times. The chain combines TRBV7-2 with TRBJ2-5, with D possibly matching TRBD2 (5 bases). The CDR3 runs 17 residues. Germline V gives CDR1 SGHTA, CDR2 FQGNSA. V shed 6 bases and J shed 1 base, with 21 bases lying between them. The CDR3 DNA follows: TGTGCCAGCAGTCGGAGGCCAAGAGGGCGAACCCAAGAGACCCAGTACTTC. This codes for CASSRRPRGRTQETQYF.

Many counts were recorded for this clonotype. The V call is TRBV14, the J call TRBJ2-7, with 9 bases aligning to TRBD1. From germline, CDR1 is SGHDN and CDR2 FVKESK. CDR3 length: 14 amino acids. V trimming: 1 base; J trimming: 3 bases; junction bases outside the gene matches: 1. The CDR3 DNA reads TGTGCCAGCAGCCAAGGGGGACAGGGCTACGAGCAGTACTTC. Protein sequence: CASSQGGQGYEQYF. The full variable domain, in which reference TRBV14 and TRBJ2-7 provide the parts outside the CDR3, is EAGVTQFPSHSVIEKGQTVTLRCDPISGHDNLYWYRRVMGKEIKFLLHFVKESKQDESGMPNNRFLAERTGGTYSTLKVQPAELEDSGVYFCASSQGGQGYEQYFGPGTRLTVT.

The CDR3 sequence: CASSQLHSSYEQYF. DNA of the CDR3: TGTGCCAGCAGCCAGCTCCACAGCAGCTACGAGCAGTACTTC. The chain uses TRBV14 and TRBJ2-7; no reliable D call. This CDR3 contains 14 residues. V lost 3 bases and J 3 bases, leaving 12 bases between the germline ends. The germline CDR1 and CDR2 sequences are SGHDN and FVKESK. Filled out from reference TRBV14 and TRBJ2-7, the complete variable domain reads EAGVTQFPSHSVIEKGQTVTLRCDPISGHDNLYWYRRVMGKEIKFLLHFVKESKQDESGMPNNRFLAERTGGTYSTLKVQPAELEDSGVYFCASSQLHSSYEQYFGPGTRLTVT.

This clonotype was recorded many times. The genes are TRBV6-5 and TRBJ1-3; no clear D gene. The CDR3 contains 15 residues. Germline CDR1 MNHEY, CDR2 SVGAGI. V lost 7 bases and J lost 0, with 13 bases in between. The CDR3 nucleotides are TGTGCCAGCAAAGACGGAGCTTACTCTGGAAACACCATATATTTT. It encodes CASKDGAYSGNTIYF.

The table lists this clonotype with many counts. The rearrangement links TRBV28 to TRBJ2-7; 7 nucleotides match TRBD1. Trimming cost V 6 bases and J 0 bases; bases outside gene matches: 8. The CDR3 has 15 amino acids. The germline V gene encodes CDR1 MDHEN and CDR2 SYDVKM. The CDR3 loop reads CASSPDREPSYEQYF. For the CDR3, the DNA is TGTGCCAGCAGCCCAGACAGGGAGCCCTCCTACGAGCAGTACTTC.

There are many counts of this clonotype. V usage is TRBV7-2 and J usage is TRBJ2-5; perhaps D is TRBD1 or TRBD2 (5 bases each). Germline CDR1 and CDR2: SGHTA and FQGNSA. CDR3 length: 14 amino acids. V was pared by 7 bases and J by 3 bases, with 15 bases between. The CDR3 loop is CASTRLGEKETQYF. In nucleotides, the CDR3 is TGTGCCAGCACTCGCCTAGGGGAGAAAGAGACCCAGTACTTC.

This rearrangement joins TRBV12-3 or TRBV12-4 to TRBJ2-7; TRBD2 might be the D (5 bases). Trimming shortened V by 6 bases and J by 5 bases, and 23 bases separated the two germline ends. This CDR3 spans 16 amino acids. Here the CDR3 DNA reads TGTGCCAGCAGCCCCCTAGGACTTGGTAATAGCAACGAGCAGTACTTC. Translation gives CASSPLGLGNSNEQYF.

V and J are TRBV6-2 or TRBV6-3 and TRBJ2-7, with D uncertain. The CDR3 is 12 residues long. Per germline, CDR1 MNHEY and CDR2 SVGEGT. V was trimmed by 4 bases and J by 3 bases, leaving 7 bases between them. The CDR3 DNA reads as TGTGCCAGCAGTTTTACCGTCTACGAGCAGTACTTC. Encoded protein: CASSFTVYEQYF.

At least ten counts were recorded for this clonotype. In nucleotides, the CDR3 is TGTGCCTGGGACCGGGAGCCCATAACTTATGGCTACACCTTC. This codes for CAWDREPITYGYTF. The rearrangement joins TRBV30 to TRBJ1-2, with D uncertain. Trimming left V 5 bases short and J 5 bases short, with 18 bases between. This CDR3 spans 14 amino acids. Germline V gives CDR1 GTSNPN, CDR2 SVGIG (reference sequence).

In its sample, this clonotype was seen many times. The CDR3 sequence: CASSLVTSGYEQYF. As DNA, the CDR3 is TGTGCCAGCAGTTTGGTCACTAGCGGCTACGAGCAGTACTTC. The rearrangement joins TRBV28 to TRBJ2-7; 8 nucleotides align to TRBD2. The CDR3 totals 14 residues. Germline V gene lookup returns CDR1 MDHEN and CDR2 SYDVKM. With V trimmed by 3 bases and J by 3 bases, 4 bases remained unmatched.